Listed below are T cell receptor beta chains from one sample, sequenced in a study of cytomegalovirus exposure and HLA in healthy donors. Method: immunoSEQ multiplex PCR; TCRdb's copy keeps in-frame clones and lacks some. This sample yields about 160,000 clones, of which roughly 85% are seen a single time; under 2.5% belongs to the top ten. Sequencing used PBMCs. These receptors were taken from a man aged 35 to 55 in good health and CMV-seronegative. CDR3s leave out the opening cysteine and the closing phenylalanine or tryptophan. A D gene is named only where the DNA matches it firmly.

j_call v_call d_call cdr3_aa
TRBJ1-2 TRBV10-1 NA ASSESMTVRYWNGYT
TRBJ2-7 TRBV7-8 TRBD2 ASSRAGGSSYEQY
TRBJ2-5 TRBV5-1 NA ASSLGAGRLGGETQY
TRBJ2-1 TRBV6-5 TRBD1 ASSYGHRGNEQF
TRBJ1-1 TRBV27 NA ASSLTGNTEAF
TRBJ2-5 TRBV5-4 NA ASSADWVRETQY
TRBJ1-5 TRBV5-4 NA ASSSGDDQPQH
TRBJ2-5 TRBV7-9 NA ASSSGTGDATQY
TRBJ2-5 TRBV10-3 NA AISEVAGTQETQY
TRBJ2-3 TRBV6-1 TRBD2 ASSDLLAGGPSDTQY
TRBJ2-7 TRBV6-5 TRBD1 ASSYSRDRAPYEQY